The 10 T cell receptor beta chains given below trace back to one sample, sequenced in a study of OX40 agonist ivuxolimab in advanced cancers. Profiled with immunoSEQ multiplex PCR; TCRdb holds only in-frame clones, not every one. The profile shows 50,000 to 70,000 clones, around 86% of them singletons. This specimen was CD4+ or CD8+ T cells sorted from blood, taken in a trial of the OX40 agonist ivuxolimab. The receptors were gathered from an adult with an advanced solid tumor such as melanoma, head and neck, liver or kidney cancer.

The chain combines TRBV6-1 with TRBJ2-3; tentatively, D is TRBD1 (5 bases). The CDR3 extends over 14 amino acids. Per germline, CDR1 MNHNS and CDR2 SASEGT. V gave up 4 bases and J gave up 9 bases, with 17 bases separating them. The CDR3 sequence: CASSGGSDPGTQYF. The CDR3 DNA reads as TGTGCCAGCAGTGGGGGCTCGGATCCTGGGACGCAGTATTTT.

This sequence joins TRBV19 and TRBJ2-7, with 9 bases that match TRBD1. The germline CDR1 and CDR2 sequences are LNHDA and SQIVND (reference sequence). V lost 10 bases to trimming and J lost 2 bases; unmatched junction nucleotides: 3. This CDR3 region has 12 residues. The CDR3 protein is CATGTGTYEQYF. The CDR3 region has the DNA TGTGCCACAGGGACAGGGACCTACGAGCAGTACTTC.

The chain has TRBV6-1 and TRBJ2-7, with TRBD2 matching 7 bases. The germline gives CDR1 MNHNS, CDR2 SASEGT. Trimming took 4 bases from V and 4 from J; bases not matched to a gene: 10. The CDR3 is 15 residues long. For the CDR3, the DNA is TGTGCCAGCAGTGCGTTGACCGGCGGGAGTTACGAGCAGTACTTC. This translates into CASSALTGGSYEQYF.

This clone was seen just once. The V call is TRBV5-1, the J call TRBJ1-2, with D tentatively TRBD1 (5 bases). The CDR3 has 15 residues. CDR1 and CDR2 (germline): SGHRS, YFSETQ. V was pared by 0 bases and J by 5 bases, with 14 bases between. The CDR3 loop is CASSLVQGGIYGYTF. CDR3 nucleotides: TGCGCCAGCAGCTTGGTCCAGGGCGGAATTTATGGCTACACCTTC.

The chain combines TRBV7-2 with TRBJ2-5, with D tentatively TRBD2 (5 bases). This CDR3 region has 16 residues. The germline V gene encodes CDR1 SGHTA and CDR2 FQGNSA. Trimming removed 5 bases from V and 4 bases from J, with 20 bases in between. CDR3 nucleotide sequence: TGTGCCAGCAGCCCACTAGGTAGGAGTTGGGCAGAGACCCAGTACTTC. It specifies CASSPLGRSWAETQYF.

This clone has just one count. V and J are TRBV7-6 and TRBJ2-5, with D uncertain. The CDR3 extends over 14 amino acids. With 6 bases removed from V and 5 bases from J, the gap between germline ends came to 16 bases. Germline loops: CDR1 SGHVS, CDR2 FNYEAQ. CDR3 sequence reads: CASSRNRVGETQYF. The CDR3 region has the DNA TGTGCCAGCAGTCGAAACCGGGTGGGGGAGACCCAGTACTTC. The whole variable domain, remainder taken from reference TRBV7-6 and TRBJ2-5, is GAGVSQSPRYKVTKRGQDVALRCDPISGHVSLYWYRQALGQGPEFLTYFNYEAQQDKSGLPNDRFSAERPEGSISTLTIQRTEQRDSAMYRCASSRNRVGETQYFGPGTRLLVL.

V gene TRBV5-4 combines with J gene TRBJ2-7; no definite D call. With 3 bases removed from V and 0 bases from J, the gap between germline ends came to 7 bases. The CDR3 contains 13 residues. Germline V gene lookup returns CDR1 SGHNT and CDR2 YYREEE (reference sequence). The CDR3 here is CASSYQNSYEQYF. In DNA form, the CDR3 reads TGTGCCAGCAGCTACCAGAACTCCTACGAGCAGTACTTC.

The chain recombines TRBV6-1 with TRBJ2-1; 7 bases are shared with TRBD1. The CDR3 spans 15 residues. Germline V CDR1 and CDR2: MNHNS, SASEGT. V lost 4 bases to trimming and J lost 8 bases; unmatched junction nucleotides: 11. CDR3 region: CASSGLAGGVDEQFF. CDR3 coding DNA: TGTGCCAGCAGTGGGTTGGCAGGGGGTGTCGATGAGCAGTTCTTC.

The V call is TRBV5-5, the J call TRBJ1-5, with D possibly being TRBD1 (6 bases). V lost 5 bases, J lost 3 bases, and 18 bases lay in between. Germline lookup yields CDR1 SGHKS and CDR2 YYEKEE (reference sequence). This CDR3 region has 16 residues. The CDR3 DNA reads TGTGCCAGCAGAGCCGGGGGGCAGGCGACCAATCAGCCCCAGCATTTT. Amino acid sequence: CASRAGGQATNQPQHF.

The chain combines TRBV7-9 with TRBJ1-2, with D perhaps matching TRBD1 (6 bases). Trimming pared 2 bases from V and 4 bases from J, leaving 14 bases between. Germline V gene lookup returns CDR1 SEHNR and CDR2 FQNEAQ (reference sequence). This CDR3 region has 15 residues. CDR3 loop: CASSLSGDLGYGYTF. The DNA for the CDR3 is TGTGCCAGCAGCTTATCAGGGGATCTCGGCTATGGCTACACCTTC.